This T cell receptor beta chain came from a study of response to subunit inactivated influenza vaccine. From the RT-PCR reads, TCRdb called clonotypes with MiXCR, one entry per CDR3 protein. Among fewer than 250,000 distinct CDR3 sequences listed, roughly an eighth were seen once. General observations from the study: Each seasonal influenza vaccination, the authors suggested, recruits few new T cells.

This clonotype appeared a few times. What it binds is not known. This sequence was found in a man aged 45-65 years who received an inactivated influenza vaccine. The sample here was CD8+ T cells sorted from PBMCs, taken 4 to 6 days after vaccination.

CDR3 in DNA: TGTGCCAGCAGCTTTCTAGCGGGGGGTCCCCACCGGGAGCTGTTTTTT. Residues: CASSFLAGGPHRELFF. The V call is TRBV11-2, the J call TRBJ2-2; 11 bases fit TRBD2. V lost 3 bases, J lost 9 bases, and 9 bases stayed unmatched. There are 16 residues in the CDR3. Germline CDR1 and CDR2: SGHAT and FQNNGV.